The 9 T cell receptor beta chains below come from one sample, sequenced in a study of beta chain features in type 1 diabetes. Study results and caveats: Patients with Type 1 diabetes showed moderately but significantly shorter TCRB CDR3s in all four CD4+ subsets.

Their specific antigens are unknown. Every isolated RNA sample was fully reverse transcribed, so sequencing captured expressed TCRB transcripts. Assay used: immunoSEQ multiplex PCR; TCRdb lists only in-frame clones, some missing. The top ten hold 0.012% of the sample, which has roughly 280,000 clones, roughly 25% seen once. Sample: naive CD4+ T cells from blood. The receptors stem from a woman under 40 with type 1 diabetes.

This clone was seen a handful of times. The sample holds other DNA sequences that translate to the same CDR3. This chain joins TRBV7-9 and TRBJ1-2; no definite D call. Germline V gene lookup returns CDR1 SEHNR and CDR2 FQNEAQ (reference sequence). The CDR3 has 14 residues. Trimming left V 3 bases short and J 3 bases short, with 11 bases between. As DNA, the CDR3 is TGTGCCAGCAGCTTGCCAGGTCCTTACTATGGCTACACCTTC. This sequence encodes CASSLPGPYYGYTF. Full variable domain (missing parts from reference TRBV7-9 and TRBJ1-2): DTGVSQNPRHKITKRGQNVTFRCDPISEHNRLYWYRQTLGQGPEFLTYFQNEAQLEKSRLLSDRFSAERPKGSFSTLEIQRTEQGDSAMYLCASSLPGPYYGYTFGSGTRLTVV.

V gene TRBV7-9 combines with J gene TRBJ2-7, with 12 bases aligning to TRBD2. With 5 bases clipped from V and 6 bases from J, the junction kept 11 bases outside the gene matches. Germline-derived CDR1 and CDR2 are SEHNR and FQNEAQ (reference sequence). CDR3 length: 16 amino acids. CDR3 sequence (DNA): TGTGCCAGCAGCAACGGACTAGCGGGAAACCTCCTCGAGCAGTACTTC. This sequence encodes CASSNGLAGNLLEQYF.

The rearrangement links TRBV28 to TRBJ2-6; D remains unclear. The germline V gene encodes CDR1 MDHEN and CDR2 SYDVKM. The CDR3 is made up of 17 amino acids. V was cut by 3 bases and J by 0 bases, with 12 bases left in between. The CDR3 is CASSFTTWSSGANVLTF. In DNA form, the CDR3 reads TGTGCCAGCAGTTTTACTACCTGGAGCTCTGGGGCCAACGTCCTGACTTTC.

A few counts support this clone. The rearrangement links TRBV4-1 to TRBJ1-2, with D uncertain. CDR1 MGHRA and CDR2 YSYEKL come from the germline V gene. V was cut by 4 bases and J by 1 base, with 13 bases left in between. The CDR3 is made up of 15 amino acids. This CDR3 reads CASSRAAEFNYGYTF. The CDR3 nucleotides are TGCGCCAGCAGCCGGGCAGCCGAATTTAACTATGGCTACACCTTC.

The chain employs TRBV2 and TRBJ2-1, with 15 bases lining up with TRBD2. Germline values: CDR1 SNHLY, CDR2 FYNNEI. This CDR3 is 14 amino acids long. V lost 6 bases, J lost 12 bases, and 6 bases stayed unmatched. CDR3 in amino acids: CASRAGLAGGWQFF. The CDR3 DNA follows: TGTGCCAGCAGAGCTGGACTAGCGGGAGGGTGGCAGTTCTTC. Filled out from reference TRBV2 and TRBJ2-1, the complete variable domain reads EPEVTQTPSHQVTQMGQEVILRCVPISNHLYFYWYRQILGQKVEFLVSFYNNEISEKSEIFDDQFSVERPDGSNFTLKIRSTKLEDSAMYFCASRAGLAGGWQFFGPGTRLTVL.

This clone was seen only a few times. The chain recombines TRBV5-6 with TRBJ2-7; D ambiguous. CDR3 size: 10 residues. The germline CDR1 and CDR2 sequences are SGHDT and YYEEEE. Trimming stripped 7 bases from V and 3 bases from J, with 5 bases between. CDR3 bases: TGTGCCAGCCCCTACTACGAGCAGTACTTC. Translation gives CASPYYEQYF.

The rearrangement uses TRBV27 and TRBJ2-7, with 7 bases aligning to TRBD1. Germline loops: CDR1 MNHEY, CDR2 SMNVEV (reference sequence). The CDR3 extends over 15 amino acids. J was trimmed by 5 bases and V by 5 bases; bases with no gene match: 12. CDR3 sequence: CASSRTGTVVHEQYF. CDR3 coding DNA: TGTGCCAGCAGTCGGACCGGGACAGTAGTCCACGAGCAGTACTTC.

In its sample, this clone was seen a few times. V is TRBV5-1 and J is TRBJ1-5; the D gene is possibly TRBD1 (6 bases). CDR1 SGHRS and CDR2 YFSETQ come from the germline V gene. This CDR3 spans 14 amino acids. The V and J ends lost 0 bases and 6 bases respectively, with 10 bases between them. The CDR3 sequence is CASSLEAGAQPQHF. Written as DNA, the CDR3 is TGCGCCAGCAGCTTGGAGGCAGGGGCTCAGCCCCAGCATTTT. Variable domain in full (rest from reference TRBV5-1 and TRBJ1-5): KAGVTQTPRYLIKTRGQQVTLSCSPISGHRSVSWYQQTPGQGLQFLFEYFSETQRNKGNFPGRFSGRQFSNSRSEMNVSTLELGDSALYLCASSLEAGAQPQHFGDGTRLSIL.

This clone was seen a few times. Other DNA sequences of this sample code for an identical CDR3. This chain links TRBV7-9 with TRBJ1-5; the D gene is possibly TRBD1 (6 bases). CDR3 size: 13 residues. Germline lookup yields CDR1 SEHNR and CDR2 FQNEAQ (reference sequence). Between the trimmed V and J ends, which lost 4 bases and 7 bases, there was a span of 11 bases. Here the CDR3 DNA reads TGTGCCAGCAGCTCCAACAGGGACCAGCCCCAGCATTTT. As protein: CASSSNRDQPQHF.